Included here is one T cell receptor beta chain sequence, with context. Its target is unknown. This specimen comes from a study of memory CD4+ T cells and cytomegalovirus serostatus. Study outcomes and limitations: Each of fewer than 80 CMV-associated TCRbeta sequences occurred in one to five individuals.

Profiled with immunoSEQ multiplex PCR; TCRdb holds only in-frame clones, not every one. The sample includes about 50,000 clones, 70% to 85% of them seen just once. Single viable CD3+CD4+CD8-CD45RO+ cells were sorted as the memory CD4+ T cells. Serostatus was set by detecting CMV pp150, pp28, p38, p52 IgG. In germline, CDR1 is GTSNPN, CDR2 SVGIG (reference sequence). The CDR3 sequence is 14 residues long. The J segment lost 6 bases and the V segment lost 3 bases, leaving 4 bases of the junction unmatched. This chain links TRBV30 with TRBJ1-5, with TRBD1 matching 11 bases. The sequencing input was memory CD4+ T cells from blood. This sequence originates from an adult in good health and CMV-seronegative. CDR3 in amino acids: CAWRGQGGSQPQHF. The CDR3 DNA sequence: TGTGCCTGGAGGGGACAGGGGGGTAGTCAGCCCCAGCATTTT. The full variable domain, its missing parts supplied by reference TRBV30 and TRBJ1-5, is SQTIHQWPATLVQPVGSPLSLECTVEGTSNPNLYWYRQAAGRGLQLLFYSVGIGQISSEVPQNLSASRPQDRQFILSSKKLLLSDSGFYLCAWRGQGGSQPQHFGDGTRLSIL.